This entry lists 21 T cell receptor beta chains sequenced from one sample in a study of CD8 T cells in Susac syndrome. RNA totalling about 0.45 to 1 ug underwent reverse transcription with random hexamers. MiXCR was run by TCRdb on the immunoSEQ multiplex PCR reads, yielding one entry per CDR3 protein. Found here are 110,000 to 150,000 distinct CDR3 sequences, 90% to 97% of them singletons; the top ten hold roughly 0.08%. Sequences were obtained from CD4+ T cells from PBMCs. The receptors here all came from a human donor with Susac syndrome.

This clonotype was found once. The chain links TRBV5-4 to TRBJ2-1, with TRBD2 as a possible D gene (6 bases). The length of the CDR3 is 13 residues. V dropped 4 bases and J dropped 9 bases, with 14 bases sitting between them. Per germline, CDR1 SGHNT and CDR2 YYREEE (reference sequence). The CDR3 protein is CASSALPGVEQFF. In DNA form, the CDR3 reads TGTGCCAGCAGCGCCCTACCGGGGGTTGAGCAGTTCTTC.

The chain links TRBV6-5 to TRBJ1-6, with a tentative D call TRBD1 (5 bases). This CDR3 has 13 residues. Germline CDR1 and CDR2: MNHEY and SVGAGI. V was trimmed by 9 bases and J by 5 bases, leaving 11 bases between them. This chain's CDR3 is CASSGADNSPLHF. The CDR3 region has the DNA TGTGCCAGTTCTGGGGCCGATAATTCACCCCTCCACTTT.

Only one count was recorded for this clonotype. The rearrangement uses TRBV12-3 or TRBV12-4 and TRBJ1-1; the D is unclear. CDR3 length: 13 residues. V was shortened by 6 bases and J by 10 bases, with 18 bases between the two germline ends. CDR3 in DNA: TGTGCCAGCAGCTCCACATCCATCGAACGAGCTTTCTTT. The encoded protein is CASSSTSIERAFF.

This chain connects TRBV18 to TRBJ1-1, with TRBD1 matching over 9 bases. Trimming removed 1 base from V and 0 bases from J; junction bases left unmatched: 0. The CDR3 contains 15 residues. Germline V gene lookup returns CDR1 KGHSH and CDR2 LQKENI. CDR3 bases: TGTGCCAGCTCACCACGACAGGGGGTGAACACTGAAGCTTTCTTT. Translation gives CASSPRQGVNTEAFF.

The genes are TRBV11-2 and TRBJ2-6; D uncertain. CDR1 SGHAT and CDR2 FQNNGV come from the germline V gene. The CDR3 has 15 residues. Trimming pared 5 bases from V and 2 bases from J, leaving 10 bases between. CDR3 DNA sequence: TGTGCCAGCAGCCTCAGGATGGCTGGGGCCAACGTCCTGACTTTC. Translation: CASSLRMAGANVLTF.

This clonotype was counted once. The rearrangement links TRBV6-2 or TRBV6-3 to TRBJ2-1; 11 bases are a match to TRBD2. With V trimmed by 2 bases and J by 4 bases, 7 bases remained unmatched. CDR3 length: 17 amino acids. CDR1 is MNHEY, CDR2 SVGEGT, per germline. Here the CDR3 DNA reads TGTGCCAGCAGTTACCCCGTTAGCGGGGGGGGGTACAATGAGCAGTTCTTC. Protein: CASSYPVSGGGYNEQFF.

The rearrangement links TRBV4-2 to TRBJ2-3; TRBD2 matches 13 bases. Germline assignment: CDR1 LGHNA and CDR2 YNFKEQ. This CDR3 has 18 residues. V shed 6 bases and J 0 bases; nucleotides not matched to a gene: 9. As DNA, the CDR3 is TGTGCCAGCAGTCAACGGGGACTAGCGGGGACTAGCACAGATACGCAGTATTTT. Amino acids: CASSQRGLAGTSTDTQYF.

J is TRBJ2-7 and V is TRBV20-1; D is uncertain. This CDR3 is built from 13 residues. V was trimmed by 3 bases and J by 0 bases, leaving 9 bases between them. Germline CDR1 DFQATT, CDR2 SNEGSKA (reference sequence). The CDR3 reads CSARGYSSYEQYF. CDR3 nucleotides: TGCAGTGCTAGGGGGTACAGCTCCTACGAGCAGTACTTC.

The genes are TRBV6-1 and TRBJ2-7, with 13 bases lining up with TRBD2. V gave up 6 bases and J gave up 3 bases; unmatched junction bases: 8. Germline V gene lookup returns CDR1 MNHNS and CDR2 SASEGT. This CDR3 is 16 amino acids long. Here the CDR3 DNA reads TGTGCCAGCAGCCGACTAGCGGGGGGATCGGACTACGAGCAGTACTTC. Its protein product is CASSRLAGGSDYEQYF.

The chain uses TRBV25-1 and TRBJ2-5; a weak D match, TRBD1 (5 bases). This CDR3 spans 13 amino acids. The germline V gene has CDR1 MGHDK and CDR2 SYGVNS. V was trimmed by 2 bases and J by 7 bases, leaving 11 bases between them. The CDR3 DNA sequence: TGTGCCAGCAGTGAAGGGGCAAGGAGGACCCAGTACTTC. Encoded protein: CASSEGARRTQYF.

The rearrangement uses TRBV12-3 or TRBV12-4 and TRBJ1-1; 9 nucleotides match TRBD1. The CDR3 has 12 amino acids. V lost 5 bases and J lost 11; bases outside the gene matches: 6. CDR3 coding DNA: TGTGCCAGCAGTAAAGGGACAGGGCTGGCTTTCTTT. Encoded protein: CASSKGTGLAFF.

The chain links TRBV6-5 to TRBJ1-5, with TRBD1 matching over 8 bases. Germline CDR1 reads MNHEY; CDR2 reads SVGAGI. The CDR3 is made up of 15 amino acids. V trimming: 6 bases; J trimming: 3 bases; junction bases outside the gene matches: 7. CDR3 DNA sequence: TGTGCCAGCAGCGCCGACAGGGGCCCCAATCAGCCCCAGCATTTT. Translating it yields CASSADRGPNQPQHF.

This sequence joins TRBV7-9 and TRBJ2-2; no reliable D call. The CDR3 is 12 residues long. The V gene's germline CDR1 is SEHNR and CDR2 FQNEAQ (reference sequence). Between the trimmed V and J ends, which lost 2 bases and 4 bases, there was a span of 2 bases. CDR3 loop: CASSLITGELFF. The CDR3 DNA follows: TGTGCCAGCAGCTTAATCACCGGGGAGCTGTTTTTT.

The chain has TRBV20-1 and TRBJ2-7, with 8 bases lining up with TRBD2. With V trimmed by 1 base and J by 13 bases, 18 bases remained unmatched. Germline V gene sequence: CDR1 DFQATT, CDR2 SNEGSKA (reference sequence). There are 15 residues in the CDR3. In DNA, the CDR3 is TGCAGTGCTAGAGTAGGGGCTAGCGGGTCCCTTCCCTTATACTTC. Protein product: CSARVGASGSLPLYF.

The chain links TRBV29-1 to TRBJ2-1; tentatively, D is TRBD1 or TRBD2 (6 bases each). In germline, CDR1 is SQVTM, CDR2 ANQGSEA. The CDR3 length is 13 residues. The V and J ends lost 8 bases and 12 bases respectively, with 23 bases between them. CDR3 sequence: CSLRLKLGGLQFF. In nucleotides, the CDR3 is TGCAGCTTACGACTCAAACTAGGGGGGTTGCAGTTCTTC.

The chain combines TRBV18 with TRBJ1-1; D possibly corresponds to TRBD1 (6 bases). The CDR3 runs 13 residues. CDR1 and CDR2 from the germline V gene are KGHSH and LQKENI. V was cut by 3 bases and J by 13 bases, with 18 bases left in between. The chain's CDR3 is CASSPLLTGGVFF. Here the CDR3 DNA reads TGTGCCAGCTCACCGCTACTGACAGGAGGAGTTTTCTTT.

The chain links TRBV5-6 to TRBJ2-7, with D possibly TRBD1 on 5 matching bases. V lost 3 bases and J lost 3, with 13 bases in between. Germline V gene sequence: CDR1 SGHDT, CDR2 YYEEEE. The CDR3 contains 14 residues. Here the CDR3 reads CASSYQGSGYEQYF. DNA for the CDR3: TGTGCCAGCAGCTACCAGGGATCAGGCTACGAGCAGTACTTC.

The rearrangement joins TRBV7-6 to TRBJ2-7; D might be TRBD1 or TRBD2, each matching 5 bases. Germline loops: CDR1 SGHVS, CDR2 FNYEAQ. V lost 1 base to trimming and J lost 0 bases, with 10 bases between them. CDR3 size: 15 residues. Here the CDR3 reads CASSLDGGSSYEQYF. CDR3 DNA: TGTGCCAGCAGCTTAGATGGGGGAAGCTCCTACGAGCAGTACTTC. Supplemented by reference TRBV7-6 and TRBJ2-7, the full variable domain reads GAGVSQSPRYKVTKRGQDVALRCDPISGHVSLYWYRQALGQGPEFLTYFNYEAQQDKSGLPNDRFSAERPEGSISTLTIQRTEQRDSAMYRCASSLDGGSSYEQYFGPGTRLTVT.

The chain joins TRBV19 to TRBJ1-1; D might be TRBD1 (5 bases). This CDR3 has 13 residues. CDR1 and CDR2 (germline): LNHDA, SQIVND (reference sequence). Between the trimmed V and J ends, which lost 8 bases and 4 bases, there was a span of 14 bases. As DNA, the CDR3 is TGTGCCAGTTCCACCCACCAGGGCACTGAAGCTTTCTTT. This encodes CASSTHQGTEAFF.

The chain has TRBV18 and TRBJ2-5; D remains unclear. V was clipped by 5 bases and J by 2 bases, with 6 bases between them. Germline V gene data show CDR1 as KGHSH and CDR2 as LQKENI. The CDR3 is made up of 12 amino acids. CDR3 in DNA: TGTGCCAGCTCAAAACAGCAAGAGACCCAGTACTTC. It encodes CASSKQQETQYF.

This chain joins TRBV7-9 and TRBJ2-5; 13 bases agree with TRBD2. CDR3 size: 16 residues. The germline CDR1 and CDR2 sequences are SEHNR and FQNEAQ (reference sequence). Germline trimming cut 5 bases from V and 5 bases from J; bases unmatched to any gene: 8. The CDR3 here is CASSALPGLAGETQYF. CDR3 in DNA: TGTGCCAGCAGCGCACTGCCGGGACTAGCGGGGGAGACCCAGTACTTC. Using reference TRBV7-9 and TRBJ2-5 for the parts outside the CDR3, the full variable domain is DTGVSQNPRHKITKRGQNVTFRCDPISEHNRLYWYRQTLGQGPEFLTYFQNEAQLEKSRLLSDRFSAERPKGSFSTLEIQRTEQGDSAMYLCASSALPGLAGETQYFGPGTRLLVL.